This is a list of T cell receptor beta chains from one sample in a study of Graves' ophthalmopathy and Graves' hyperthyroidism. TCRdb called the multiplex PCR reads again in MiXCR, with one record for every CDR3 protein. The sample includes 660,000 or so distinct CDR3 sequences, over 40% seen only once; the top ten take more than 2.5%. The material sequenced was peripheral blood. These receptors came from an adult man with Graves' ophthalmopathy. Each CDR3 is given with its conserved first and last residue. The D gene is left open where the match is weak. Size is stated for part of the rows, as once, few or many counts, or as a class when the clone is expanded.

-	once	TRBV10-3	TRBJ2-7	CAISESSRAEQYF	TGTGCCATCAGTGAGTCGAGCAGGGCCGAGCAGTACTTC
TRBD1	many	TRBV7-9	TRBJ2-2	CASSKGTANTGELFF	TGTGCCAGCAGCAAAGGGACAGCGAACACCGGGGAGCTGTTTTTT
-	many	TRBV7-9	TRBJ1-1	CASSLEQVTEAFF	TGTGCCAGCAGCTTAGAGCAGGTTACTGAAGCTTTCTTT
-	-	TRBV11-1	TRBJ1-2	CASSPSFLVQSRGGYTF	TGTGCCAGCAGCCCATCATTCTTAGTACAAAGCAGAGGAGGCTACACCTTC
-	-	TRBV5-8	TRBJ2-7	CASSLAYSYEQYF	TGTGCCAGCAGCTTGGCATACTCCTACGAGCAGTACTTC
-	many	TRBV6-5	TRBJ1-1	CASNGNTEAFF	TGTGCCAGCAACGGGAACACTGAAGCTTTCTTT
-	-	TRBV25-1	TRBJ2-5	CASTPGPETQYF	TGTGCCAGCACCCCAGGGCCAGAGACCCAGTACTTC
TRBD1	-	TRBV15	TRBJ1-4	CATSRDFGTGGLFF	TGTGCCACCAGCAGAGATTTCGGGACAGGGGGACTGTTTTTT
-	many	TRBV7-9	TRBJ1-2	CASSLIHRDYGYTF	TGTGCCAGCAGCCTAATACACCGGGACTATGGCTACACCTTC
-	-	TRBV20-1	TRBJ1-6	CSAAGIGYNSPLHF	TGCAGTGCTGCAGGGATAGGGTATAATTCACCCCTCCACTTT
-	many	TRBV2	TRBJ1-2	CASKGGHYGYTF	TGTGCCAGCAAAGGAGGGCACTATGGCTACACCTTC
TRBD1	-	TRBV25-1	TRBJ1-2	CASSAPRDRDSYTF	TGTGCCAGCAGTGCTCCCCGGGACAGGGATTCCTACACCTTC
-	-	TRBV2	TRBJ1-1	CASSAPVDSAEAFF	TGTGCCAGCAGTGCCCCCGTCGACTCCGCTGAAGCTTTCTTT
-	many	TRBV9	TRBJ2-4	CASSEGSLSNIQYF	TGTGCCAGCAGCGAGGGCAGCTTATCAAACATTCAGTACTTC
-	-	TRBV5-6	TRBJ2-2	CASSLGETTGELFF	TGTGCCAGCAGCTTAGGAGAAACCACCGGGGAGCTGTTTTTT
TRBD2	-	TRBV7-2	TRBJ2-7	CASSLIAGGLATGEQYF	TGTGCCAGCAGCTTGATTGCGGGCGGACTAGCGACGGGCGAGCAGTACTTC
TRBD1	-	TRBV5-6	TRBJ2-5	CASSIGTGMDQYF	TGTGCCAGCAGCATAGGGACAGGGATGGACCAGTACTTC
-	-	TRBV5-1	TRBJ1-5	CASSLGENSNQPQHF	TGCGCCAGCAGCTTGGGGGAGAATAGCAATCAGCCCCAGCATTTT
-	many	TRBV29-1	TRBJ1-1	CSVEDLLAPFFMNTEAFF	TGCAGCGTTGAAGATCTTTTGGCACCCTTTTTCATGAACACTGAAGCTTTCTTT
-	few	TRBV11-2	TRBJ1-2	CASSPGLGPIYGYTF	TGTGCCAGCAGCCCCGGGCTGGGCCCGATCTATGGCTACACCTTC
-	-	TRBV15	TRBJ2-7	CATSSLQREQYF	TGTGCCACCAGCAGCCTCCAAAGGGAGCAGTACTTC
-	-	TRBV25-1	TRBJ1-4	CASSSYPTGRAKLFF	TGTGCCAGCAGTTCCTATCCGACGGGGCGAGCAAAACTGTTTTTT
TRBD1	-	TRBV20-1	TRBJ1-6	CSAHTGGRSPLHF	TGCAGTGCGCACACAGGGGGTAGATCACCCCTCCACTTT
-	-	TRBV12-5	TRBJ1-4	CASARAGGNEKLFF	TGTGCTAGTGCCCGTGCGGGAGGGAATGAAAAACTGTTTTTT
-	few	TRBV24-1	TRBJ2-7	CATSDSKKMTLYEQYF	TGTGCCACCAGTGATTCGAAAAAGATGACCCTCTACGAGCAGTACTTC
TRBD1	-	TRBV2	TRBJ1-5	CASRKLIGTGVNQPQHF	TGTGCCAGCAGAAAACTTATCGGGACAGGGGTGAATCAGCCCCAGCATTTT
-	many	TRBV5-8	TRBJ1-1	CASSWGMTGLQNTEAFF	TGTGCCAGCAGCTGGGGGATGACAGGCCTCCAGAACACTGAAGCTTTCTTT
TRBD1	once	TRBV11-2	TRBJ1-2	CAWSIQGATNYGYTF	TGTGCCTGGAGTATACAGGGGGCCACCAACTATGGCTACACCTTC
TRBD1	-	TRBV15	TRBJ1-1	CATSGDRVNLMNTEAFF	TGTGCCACCAGCGGGGACAGGGTCAACCTGATGAACACTGAAGCTTTCTTT
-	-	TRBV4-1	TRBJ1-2	CASSQDGGGHGYTF	TGCGCCAGCAGCCAAGATGGCGGGGGCCATGGCTACACCTTC
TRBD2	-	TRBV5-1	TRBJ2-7	CASSPAGLAEHYEQYF	TGCGCCAGCAGCCCAGCGGGACTAGCGGAACACTACGAGCAGTACTTC
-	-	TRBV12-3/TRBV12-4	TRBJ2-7	CASTVGLSSRSYEQYF	TGTGCCAGCACCGTGGGACTCAGCTCACGGTCCTACGAGCAGTACTTC
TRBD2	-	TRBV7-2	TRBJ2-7	CASIVSGGLYEQYF	TGTGCCAGCATTGTGAGCGGGGGACTATACGAGCAGTACTTC
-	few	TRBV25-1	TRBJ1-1	CASSEDRGDTEAFF	TGTGCCAGCAGTGAGGATCGGGGGGACACTGAAGCTTTCTTT
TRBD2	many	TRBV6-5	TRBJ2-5	CASRLAGGVGETQYF	TGTGCCAGCAGGTTGGCGGGGGGAGTAGGAGAGACCCAGTACTTC
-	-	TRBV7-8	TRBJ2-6	CASSFNQGANVLTF	TGTGCCAGCAGCTTTAATCAGGGGGCCAACGTCCTGACTTTC
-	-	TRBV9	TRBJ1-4	CASSRYGTAFEKLFF	TGCGCCAGCAGCCGTTACGGGACGGCCTTTGAAAAACTGTTTTTT
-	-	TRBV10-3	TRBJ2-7	CAISEGVNNEQYF	TGTGCCATCAGTGAGGGGGTCAACAATGAGCAGTACTTC
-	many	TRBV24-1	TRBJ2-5	CATSDPGRFEETQYF	TGTGCCACCAGTGACCCTGGAAGGTTCGAGGAGACCCAGTACTTC
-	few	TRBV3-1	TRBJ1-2	CASSQDRGFYGYTF	TGTGCCAGCAGCCAAGATCGAGGTTTCTATGGCTACACCTTC
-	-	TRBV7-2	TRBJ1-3	CASSLAGAGGYTIYF	TGTGCCAGCAGCCTAGCGGGGGCAGGAGGCTACACCATATATTTT
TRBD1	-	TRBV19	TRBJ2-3	CASSYRGDTQYF	TGTGCCAGTAGTTACAGGGGAGATACGCAGTATTTT
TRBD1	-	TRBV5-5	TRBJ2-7	CASSRRDPGQGSIEQYF	TGTGCCAGCAGCCGACGTGACCCGGGACAGGGATCGATCGAGCAGTACTTC
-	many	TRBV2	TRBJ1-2	CASSDTRRGYGYTF	TGTGCCAGCAGTGATACTAGGCGCGGCTATGGCTACACCTTC
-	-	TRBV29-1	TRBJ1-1	CSVEDRGETEAFF	TGCAGCGTTGAAGATCGGGGGGAGACTGAAGCTTTCTTT
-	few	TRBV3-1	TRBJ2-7	CASSHTRGSYEQYF	TGTGCCAGCAGCCATACCAGGGGCAGCTACGAGCAGTACTTC
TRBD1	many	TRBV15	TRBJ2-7	CATSKTGIRYEQYF	TGTGCCACCAGCAAGACAGGGATTCGGTACGAGCAGTACTTC
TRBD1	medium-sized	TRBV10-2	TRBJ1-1	CASSPSSGGTEAFF	TGCGCCAGCAGCCCCAGCTCAGGGGGCACTGAAGCTTTCTTT
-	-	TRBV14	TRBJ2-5	CASSLLPGQETQYF	TGTGCCAGCAGCTTACTCCCGGGACAAGAGACCCAGTACTTC
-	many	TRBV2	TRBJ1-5	CASSVWGPNPSYSNQPQHF	TGTGCCAGCAGTGTATGGGGGCCTAATCCCTCCTATAGCAATCAGCCCCAGCATTTT
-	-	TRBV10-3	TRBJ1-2	CAISVDSDYGYTF	TGTGCCATCAGTGTGGACAGTGACTATGGCTACACCTTC
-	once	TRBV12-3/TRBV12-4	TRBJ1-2	CASSLGGGTQGYTF	TGTGCCAGCAGTTTGGGAGGGGGAACTCAAGGCTACACCTTC
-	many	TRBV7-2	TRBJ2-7	CASSLSRGSPTYEQYF	TGTGCCAGCAGCTTATCCAGAGGTAGTCCCACCTACGAGCAGTACTTC
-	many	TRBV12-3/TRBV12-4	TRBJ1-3	CASSDETAFRHTIYF	TGTGCCAGCAGTGACGAGACAGCTTTTAGACACACCATATATTTT